The 12 T cell receptor beta chains below all came from one sample that was sequenced in a study of a mutant IDH1 vaccine in newly diagnosed glioma. TCRdb keeps only in-frame clones here, not all; method: immunoSEQ multiplex PCR. The sample shows around 130,000 clones, roughly 77% of them seen only once. Regarding time point: week 11, during vaccination. Doses of 300 ug of mutant IDH1 20-mer peptide were given with topical imiquimod. Their recognized antigens are unknown. The material sequenced was PBMCs, taken from a glioma patient whose treatment included an IDH1 peptide vaccine. These receptors were taken from a man aged 40-55 years with glioma.

The V gene is TRBV19, the J gene TRBJ2-2, with TRBD1 as a possible D gene (6 bases). V was shortened by 6 bases and J by 1 base, with 9 bases between the two germline ends. This CDR3 spans 14 amino acids. The germline V gene has CDR1 LNHDA and CDR2 SQIVND (reference sequence). In nucleotides, the CDR3 is TGTGCCAGTAGCAGGGACATGAACACCGGGGAGCTGTTTTTT. It codes for CASSRDMNTGELFF.

V and J are TRBV11-1 and TRBJ2-7; the D is unclear. Germline CDR1 and CDR2: SGHAT and FQDESV (reference sequence). The CDR3 runs to 12 residues. V was trimmed by 5 bases and J by 3 bases, leaving 8 bases between them. CDR3 residues: CASSPTNYEQYF. For the CDR3, the DNA is TGTGCCAGCAGCCCAACAAACTACGAGCAGTACTTC. Full variable domain (missing parts from reference TRBV11-1 and TRBJ2-7): EAEVAQSPRYKITEKSQAVAFWCDPISGHATLYWYRQILGQGPELLVQFQDESVVDDSQLPKDRFSAERLKGVDSTLKIQPAELGDSAMYLCASSPTNYEQYFGPGTRLTVT.

This clone was observed a single time. The chain has TRBV7-2 and TRBJ1-1; D is perhaps TRBD1 (6 bases). Trimming pared 2 bases from V and 6 bases from J, leaving 10 bases between. The CDR3 spans 13 residues. Germline V gene data show CDR1 as SGHTA and CDR2 as FQGNSA. CDR3 in DNA: TGTGCCAGCAGCTTAAAGGGGGTTGCTGAAGCTTTCTTT. Amino acids: CASSLKGVAEAFF.

The chain uses TRBV2 and TRBJ1-4; 11 bases agree with TRBD1. Germline CDR1 and CDR2: SNHLY and FYNNEI. The CDR3 runs 15 residues. The V segment lost 0 bases and the J segment 11 bases; nucleotides outside the gene matches: 5. CDR3 sequence (DNA): TGTGCCAGCAGTGAAGCGGGACAGGGGGTGGGGAAACTGTTTTTT. Its protein is CASSEAGQGVGKLFF.

This clone was detected only a few times. The chain links TRBV5-5 to TRBJ2-3, with D tentatively TRBD1 or TRBD2 (5 bases each). Germline V CDR1 and CDR2: SGHKS, YYEKEE (reference sequence). Trimming removed 4 bases at V and 4 bases at J, with 7 bases between. This CDR3 spans 12 amino acids. CDR3 sequence: CASSPGPDTQYF. In nucleotides, the CDR3 is TGTGCCAGCAGCCCGGGACCAGATACGCAGTATTTT.

This chain uses TRBV5-6 with TRBJ2-1; D could derive from TRBD1 or TRBD2 (5 bases each). CDR1 is SGHDT and CDR2 is YYEEEE in the germline V gene. The CDR3 totals 16 residues. V was pared by 3 bases and J by 2 bases, with 15 bases between. Written as DNA, the CDR3 is TGTGCCAGCAGCTCCTTTAGGGGAGACACCTACAATGAGCAGTTCTTC. It encodes CASSSFRGDTYNEQFF.

V and J are TRBV19 and TRBJ1-2; the D gene is possibly TRBD1 (6 bases). Germline V gives CDR1 LNHDA, CDR2 SQIVND (reference sequence). The CDR3 totals 15 residues. The V end was cut by 7 bases, the J end by 6 bases, with 21 bases between. CDR3 sequence (DNA): TGTGCCAGTATTAACCCCCCCGGACGGGGGCATGGCTACACCTTC. Translating it yields CASINPPGRGHGYTF.

Remarks on this clone: The junction shows a germline mismatch at one end, possibly a read error. The chain employs TRBV4-1 and TRBJ2-7; D tentatively reads TRBD1 or TRBD2 (6 bases each). Germline loops: CDR1 MGHRA, CDR2 YSYEKL. The CDR3 contains 16 residues. DNA of the CDR3: TGTGCCAGCAGCCAAGATGGGGTGGGAAGGGGGAGGGAGCAGTACTTC. Translation: CASSQDGVGRGREQYF.

This clone was seen just once. The rearrangement uses TRBV9 and TRBJ2-1; 11 bases are a match to TRBD2. The CDR3 loop spans 15 amino acids. With V trimmed by 0 bases and J by 8 bases, 4 bases remained unmatched. CDR1 and CDR2 (germline): SGDLS, YYNGEE. CDR3 loop: CASSVVTSGIHEQFF. In nucleotides, the CDR3 is TGTGCCAGCAGCGTAGTGACTAGCGGGATACATGAGCAGTTCTTC.

This sequence joins TRBV5-1 and TRBJ1-6, with a tentative D call TRBD1 (5 bases). Germline loops: CDR1 SGHRS, CDR2 YFSETQ. The CDR3 spans 17 residues. V was cut by 0 bases and J by 0 bases, with 10 bases left in between. The CDR3 DNA reads TGCGCCAGCAGCTTGGAACAGGAAAGCTCCTATAATTCACCCCTCCACTTT. It codes for CASSLEQESSYNSPLHF. Variable domain in full (rest from reference TRBV5-1 and TRBJ1-6): KAGVTQTPRYLIKTRGQQVTLSCSPISGHRSVSWYQQTPGQGLQFLFEYFSETQRNKGNFPGRFSGRQFSNSRSEMNVSTLELGDSALYLCASSLEQESSYNSPLHFGNGTRLTVT.

In its sample, this clone was seen a few times. J is TRBJ2-5 and V is TRBV4-3, with D unclear. V gave up 1 base and J gave up 4 bases, with 4 bases separating them. This CDR3 region has 12 residues. Germline V gene sequence: CDR1 LGHNA, CDR2 YSLEER. The CDR3 bases are TGCGCCAGCAGCCAAGGGAGAGAGACCCAGTACTTC. Translation: CASSQGRETQYF.

This chain joins TRBV19 and TRBJ1-5; TRBD1 might be the D (6 bases). The CDR3 is made up of 15 amino acids. Trimming stripped 5 bases from V and 5 bases from J, with 16 bases between. CDR1 and CDR2 (germline): LNHDA, SQIVND (reference sequence). The CDR3 nucleotides read TGTGCCAGTAGTGTGAGGGGGGCTTTGCATCAGCCCCAGCATTTT. It is translated as CASSVRGALHQPQHF. The full variable domain, completed using reference TRBV19 and TRBJ1-5, is DGGITQSPKYLFRKEGQNVTLSCEQNLNHDAMYWYRQDPGQGLRLIYYSQIVNDFQKGDIAEGYSVSREKKESFPLTVTSAQKNPTAFYLCASSVRGALHQPQHFGDGTRLSIL.